This T cell receptor beta chain was captured by sequencing in a study of blood T cell repertoires in COVID-19. Study-level background: Specimens from acute and convalescent COVID-19 originated in the United States, Italy and Spain. From T cells, B-cell-depleted T cells, or PBMCs came the material, which was cDNA or gDNA.

In the original analysis: Amplifying reference gene primers gave estimates of nucleated cell counts. The repertoire was sequenced with immunoSEQ multiplex PCR; TCRdb's copy has only in-frame clones and lacks some. That table furnishes V, J and clone size, whereas the DNA furnished D and trimming. The sample has some 87,000 clones, about 80% seen once; the top ten hold approximately 22%. This CDR3 contains 13 residues. The germline V gene has CDR1 LNHDA and CDR2 SQIVND (reference sequence). The junction had 5 bases not matched to a gene; V was cut back by 7 bases and J by 4 bases. The gene calls are TRBV19 and TRBJ1-2; 8 positions match TRBD1. Sequencing input: peripheral blood. This receptor was obtained from a human donor in a cohort sampled during active COVID-19. The CDR3 loop reads CASTNQGAYGYTF. The DNA of the CDR3 is TGTGCCAGTACGAATCAGGGGGCCTATGGCTACACCTTC.